These 12 T cell receptor beta chains share one sample of origin, sequenced in a study of T-cell reconstitution after alpha-beta-depleted transplantation in children. Unique molecular identifiers tagged the TCRbeta library. Via MiXCR, TCRdb re-called the PCR reads, giving one row per CDR3 protein. The sample lists roughly 610,000 distinct CDR3 sequences; more than 9% were seen once. This specimen was PBMCs from the stem cell graft donor, taken from the stem cell graft. The receptor set was obtained from a human donor who donated a stem cell graft to a child with acute myeloid leukemia.

The chain combines TRBV20-1 with TRBJ2-5; TRBD1 might be the D (6 bases). CDR1 DFQATT and CDR2 SNEGSKA come from the germline V gene (reference sequence). Trimming took 7 bases from V and 5 from J, leaving 20 bases between them. This CDR3 contains 14 residues. CDR3 nucleotide sequence: TGCAGTGAAAAGAGGACGCAGAGGGGGGAGACCCAGTACTTC. Translation: CSEKRTQRGETQYF.

In its sample, this clonotype was seen many times. The chain has TRBV12-3 or TRBV12-4 and TRBJ2-2, with D tentatively TRBD1 (6 bases). Trimming removed 5 bases from V and 2 bases from J, with 15 bases in between. The CDR3 extends over 16 amino acids. CDR3 nucleotide sequence: TGTGCCAGCAGTCCGCCCCCCGGGACAAACACCGGGGAGCTGTTTTTT. This sequence encodes CASSPPPGTNTGELFF.

The chain combines TRBV12-3 or TRBV12-4 with TRBJ1-2; D not certain. V shed 3 bases and J shed 2 bases, with 10 bases lying between them. The length of the CDR3 is 14 residues. CDR3 amino acids: CASSFRTENYGYTF. The CDR3 DNA reads as TGTGCCAGCAGTTTCCGGACGGAAAACTATGGCTACACCTTC.

In its sample, this clonotype was seen a few times. The J gene is TRBJ2-7, the V gene TRBV24-1; D possibly corresponds to TRBD2 (6 bases). This CDR3 comprises 13 residues. Deletions cut 4 bases from V and 2 bases from J, with 8 bases between. Germline CDR1 and CDR2: KGHDR and SFDVKD. The DNA of the CDR3 is TGTGCCACCAGTGAATCGGGAGCCTACGAGCAGTACTTC. It translates to CATSESGAYEQYF.

The chain has TRBV12-3 or TRBV12-4 and TRBJ2-3; D is possibly TRBD2 (5 bases). CDR3 length: 14 amino acids. Trimming stripped 7 bases from V and 4 bases from J, with 15 bases between. CDR3 region: CASISDSHPDTQYF. CDR3 DNA sequence: TGTGCCAGCATCTCGGACTCTCACCCAGATACGCAGTATTTT.

In this sample, this clonotype turned up many times. V is TRBV10-3 and J is TRBJ1-5; TRBD1 might be the D (6 bases). The CDR3 sequence is 14 residues long. Trimming removed 3 bases from V and 4 bases from J, with 10 bases in between. Per the germline V gene, CDR1 is ENHRY and CDR2 is SYGVKD. The CDR3 spells CAISDGTQNQPQHF. The CDR3 nucleotides read TGTGCCATCAGTGATGGGACACAGAATCAGCCCCAGCATTTT.

Many counts were recorded for this clonotype. V is TRBV4-3 and J is TRBJ1-4; D is ambiguous. V lost 7 bases and J lost 7, with 16 bases in between. Germline CDR1 is LGHNA and CDR2 is YSLEER. This CDR3 has 14 amino acids. CDR3 DNA sequence: TGCGCCAGCACAAATCTGGCTGAGGGTGAAAAACTGTTTTTT. Its protein product is CASTNLAEGEKLFF.

CDR3 sequence reads: CASSQDAGTRLSSQHF. The CDR3 coding sequence is TGCGCCAGCAGCCAAGATGCCGGGACCCGGCTTTCGTCCCAGCATTTT. J is TRBJ1-5 and V is TRBV4-3, with D possibly TRBD1 on 5 matching bases. Germline V lookup: CDR1 LGHNA, CDR2 YSLEER. The CDR3 loop spans 16 amino acids. Deletions cut 0 bases from V and 11 bases from J, with 20 bases between.

This clonotype was seen ten or more times. This sequence joins TRBV6-5 and TRBJ1-4; possibly TRBD1 for D (5 bases). Germline CDR1 is MNHEY and CDR2 is SVGAGI. With 6 bases removed from V and 7 bases from J, the gap between germline ends came to 21 bases. CDR3 size: 16 residues. CDR3 nucleotides: TGTGCCAGCAGCCGCGGAGTTGGGGGGGTTCTTGAAAAACTGTTTTTT. Its protein is CASSRGVGGVLEKLFF.

The rearrangement links TRBV29-1 to TRBJ2-5, with 8 bases aligning to TRBD2. The CDR3 has 14 amino acids. Germline V gene data show CDR1 as SQVTM and CDR2 as ANQGSEA. V dropped 2 bases and J dropped 5; count of bases not matched to a gene: 7. In DNA, the CDR3 is TGCAGCGTTGAATTAGCGGGGAACATGGAGACCCAGTACTTC. This encodes CSVELAGNMETQYF.

V and J are TRBV12-3 or TRBV12-4 and TRBJ2-2; D not certain. The CDR3 is made up of 14 amino acids. Trimming took 2 bases from V and 7 from J, leaving 11 bases between them. The CDR3 region has the DNA TGTGCCAGCAGTTTACAACCGGTGTACGGGGAGCTGTTTTTT. This translates into CASSLQPVYGELFF.

At least ten counts were recorded for this clonotype. The chain carries TRBV7-9 and TRBJ2-7; D may be TRBD2 (6 bases). The V end was cut by 5 bases, the J end by 7 bases, with 21 bases between. The V gene's germline CDR1 is SEHNR and CDR2 FQNEAQ (reference sequence). The CDR3 extends over 15 amino acids. The CDR3 loop reads CASSPLVGRNGEQYF. The CDR3 DNA follows: TGTGCCAGCAGCCCCTTAGTCGGGAGAAATGGGGAGCAGTACTTC.